This T cell receptor (beta chain) was recorded in a study of read filtering for tumor transcriptome and immune sequencing. Study overall: Transcriptome libraries were built from DNase-treated RNA. TCR-mapped reads were about 4 to 11 million with IR-seq versus about 85 to 1,300 with RNA-seq. Study conclusions and caveats: Dropping single-read clonotypes raised IR-seq and RNA-seq shared-clonotype correlation.

Molecular barcoded adaptors covering alpha/delta and beta/gamma chains were used on roughly 400 ng RNA. TCRdb reprocessed the reads with MiXCR, giving one entry per CDR3 protein. The table has some 130,000 distinct CDR3 sequences, under 15% seen once. CDR3 length equals 13 residues. In germline, CDR1 is SNHLY, CDR2 FYNNEI. Trimming shortened V by 0 bases and J by 10 bases, and 10 bases separated the two germline ends. At the time of active disease, bone marrow was collected from every patient. This clonotype was counted at least ten times. Its antigen is currently unknown. The receptor's source is a donor aged 40 or over with multiple myeloma. The chain links TRBV2 to TRBJ2-1; D not resolved. Specimen: a population of CD138-negative cells sorted from bone marrow. This chain's CDR3 is CASSEAVQLEQFF. The DNA for the CDR3 is TGTGCCAGCAGTGAAGCTGTACAGCTAGAGCAGTTCTTC.